The 9 T cell receptor beta chains below were found in one sample sequenced in a study of cytomegalovirus exposure and HLA in healthy donors. 60 Vbeta and 13 Jbeta primers were used in PCR. Repertoires were generated with immunoSEQ multiplex PCR, while TCRdb's copy carries only in-frame clones and drops some. Of more than 150,000 clones in the sample, approximately 84% were seen once. Sequencing was carried out using PBMCs. The receptor set was obtained from a woman aged 45-65 years in good health and CMV-seropositive.

This clone was seen more than once but under ten times. The J gene is TRBJ2-7, the V gene TRBV27; 8 bases map to TRBD1. The J segment lost 2 bases and the V segment lost 2 bases, leaving 2 bases of the junction unmatched. This CDR3 has 14 amino acids. Germline CDR1 and CDR2: MNHEY and SMNVEV (reference sequence). CDR3 in DNA: TGTGCCAGCAGTTTAAGGACAGGGCCCTACGAGCAGTACTTC. Amino acid sequence: CASSLRTGPYEQYF.

A single count supports this clone. The chain recombines TRBV19 with TRBJ2-7; tentatively, D is TRBD1 (5 bases). CDR1 and CDR2 from the germline V gene are LNHDA and SQIVND (reference sequence). This CDR3 is 14 amino acids long. Trimming left V 4 bases short and J 6 bases short, with 16 bases between. CDR3 DNA: TGTGCCAGTAGTACCGACTCACAGGATTCCGAGCAGTACTTC. As protein: CASSTDSQDSEQYF.

The chain joins TRBV6-5 to TRBJ2-3; D possibly corresponds to TRBD2 (6 bases). Germline CDR1 MNHEY, CDR2 SVGAGI. The CDR3 has 12 residues. V was trimmed by 2 bases and J by 8 bases, leaving 8 bases between them. The DNA of the CDR3 is TGTGCCAGCAGTTACGGGGGAGGTACGCAGTATTTT. Translation: CASSYGGGTQYF.

The chain is built from TRBV6-5 and TRBJ1-1, with D maybe TRBD1 (5 bases). Germline-derived CDR1 and CDR2 are MNHEY and SVGAGI. Trimming cost V 8 bases and J 1 base, with 8 bases left between them. The CDR3 spans 12 residues. CDR3 protein: CASARGNTEAFF. In DNA, the CDR3 is TGTGCCAGCGCTAGGGGGAACACTGAAGCTTTCTTT.

This chain uses TRBV7-6 with TRBJ1-2; perhaps TRBD1 as D (5 bases). Trimming left V 1 base short and J 0 bases short, with 12 bases between. The germline V gene has CDR1 SGHVS and CDR2 FNYEAQ. This CDR3 region has 16 residues. DNA for the CDR3: TGTGCCAGCAGCTTAGGATCCTGGGGGGCTAACTATGGCTACACCTTC. Translating it yields CASSLGSWGANYGYTF.

This sequence joins TRBV27 and TRBJ1-5, with TRBD1 as a possible D gene (6 bases). CDR1 is MNHEY and CDR2 is SMNVEV in the germline V gene (reference sequence). This CDR3 contains 13 residues. Trimming took 5 bases from V and 5 from J, leaving 10 bases between them. The CDR3: CASSDRIDQPQHF. The DNA of the CDR3 is TGTGCCAGCAGTGACAGGATAGATCAGCCCCAGCATTTT.

V is TRBV5-1 and J is TRBJ1-2; D might be TRBD1 (5 bases). Trimming took off 2 bases at V and 8 bases at J, with 19 bases between the two ends. Germline V lookup: CDR1 SGHRS, CDR2 YFSETQ. The CDR3 runs to 15 residues. CDR3 bases: TGCGCCAGCAGCTTAAACAGGTTCTCCCTCTCGGGCTACACCTTC. It codes for CASSLNRFSLSGYTF.

As DNA, the CDR3 is TGTGCCAGCAGCTTAGGGACAGGGTCGGCCTATGGCTACACCTTC. Its translation: CASSLGTGSAYGYTF. This chain connects TRBV11-2 to TRBJ1-2; TRBD1 matches at 8 bases. After removal of 1 base from V and 4 bases from J, the junction contained 5 bases not matched to a gene. Germline V gene sequence: CDR1 SGHAT, CDR2 FQNNGV. CDR3 length: 15 amino acids. The full variable domain, its missing parts supplied by reference TRBV11-2 and TRBJ1-2, is EAGVAQSPRYKIIEKRQSVAFWCNPISGHATLYWYQQILGQGPKLLIQFQNNGVVDDSQLPKDRFSAERLKGVDSTLKIQPAKLEDSAVYLCASSLGTGSAYGYTFGSGTRLTVV.

The chain is built from TRBV5-1 and TRBJ1-3; possibly TRBD1 for D (6 bases). V lost 0 bases and J 4 bases, leaving 11 bases between the germline ends. Germline V gene sequence: CDR1 SGHRS, CDR2 YFSETQ. CDR3 size: 15 residues. The CDR3 coding sequence is TGCGCCAGCAGCTTGGTTTCAGGGGTCGGAAACACCATATATTTT. Protein product: CASSLVSGVGNTIYF.